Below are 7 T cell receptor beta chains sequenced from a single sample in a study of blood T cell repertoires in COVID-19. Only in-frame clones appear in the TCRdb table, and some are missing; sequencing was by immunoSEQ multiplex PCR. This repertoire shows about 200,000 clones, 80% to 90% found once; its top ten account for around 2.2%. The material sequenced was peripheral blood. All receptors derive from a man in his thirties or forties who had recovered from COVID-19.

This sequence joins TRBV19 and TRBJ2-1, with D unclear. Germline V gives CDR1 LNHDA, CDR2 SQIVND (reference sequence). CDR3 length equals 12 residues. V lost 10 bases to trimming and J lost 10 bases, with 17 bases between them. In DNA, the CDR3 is TGTGCCATCCTTGGCTCCACGAAGGAGCAGTTCTTC. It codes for CAILGSTKEQFF.

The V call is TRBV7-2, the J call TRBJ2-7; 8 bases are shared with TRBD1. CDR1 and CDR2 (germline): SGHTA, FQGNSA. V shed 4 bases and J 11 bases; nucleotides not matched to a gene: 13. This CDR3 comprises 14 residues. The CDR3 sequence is CASSSQGQDPLKYF. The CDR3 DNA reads TGTGCCAGCAGCTCCCAGGGACAGGACCCTTTGAAGTACTTC.

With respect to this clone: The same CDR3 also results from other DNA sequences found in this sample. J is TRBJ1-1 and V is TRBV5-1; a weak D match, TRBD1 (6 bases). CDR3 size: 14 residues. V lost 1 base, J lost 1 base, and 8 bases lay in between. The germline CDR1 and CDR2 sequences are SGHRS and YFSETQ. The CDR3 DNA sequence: TGCGCCAGCAGCTTGACAGGGTCGAACACTGAAGCTTTCTTT. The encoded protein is CASSLTGSNTEAFF.

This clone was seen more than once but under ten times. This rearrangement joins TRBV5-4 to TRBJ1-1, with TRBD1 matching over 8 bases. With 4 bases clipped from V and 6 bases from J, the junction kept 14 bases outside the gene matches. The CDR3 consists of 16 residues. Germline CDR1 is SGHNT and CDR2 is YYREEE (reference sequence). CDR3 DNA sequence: TGTGCCAGCAGCCCACCCGGGACAGGAAGGGGCGCTGAAGCTTTCTTT. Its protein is CASSPPGTGRGAEAFF.

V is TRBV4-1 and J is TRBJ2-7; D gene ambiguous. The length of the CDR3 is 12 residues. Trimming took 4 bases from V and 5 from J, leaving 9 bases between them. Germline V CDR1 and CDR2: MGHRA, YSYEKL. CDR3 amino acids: CASSLPVHEQYF. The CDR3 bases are TGCGCCAGCAGCCTCCCAGTCCACGAGCAGTACTTC.

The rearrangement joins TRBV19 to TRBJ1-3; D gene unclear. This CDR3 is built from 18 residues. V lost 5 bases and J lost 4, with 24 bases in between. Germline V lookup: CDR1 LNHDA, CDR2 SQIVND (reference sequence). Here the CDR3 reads CASSARVRPEGLGNTIYF. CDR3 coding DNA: TGTGCCAGTAGTGCACGGGTACGGCCGGAGGGTTTGGGAAACACCATATATTTT.

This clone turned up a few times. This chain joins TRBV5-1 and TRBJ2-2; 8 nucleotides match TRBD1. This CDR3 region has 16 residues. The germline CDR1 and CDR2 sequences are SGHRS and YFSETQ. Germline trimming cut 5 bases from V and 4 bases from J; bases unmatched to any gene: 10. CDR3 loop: CASRPQGAAATGELFF. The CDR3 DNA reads TGCGCCAGCAGGCCTCAGGGGGCCGCTGCCACCGGGGAGCTGTTTTTT.